Listed below are T cell receptor beta chains from one sample, sequenced in a study of cytotoxic CD8 clonotypes in ibrutinib-treated CLL. Libraries were prepared by immunoSEQ multiplex PCR; TCRdb keeps only in-frame clonotypes and omits some of them. The table shows tens of thousands of clones, with 50% to 70% occurring only once. The material was PBMCs, obtained after 24 months of ibrutinib treatment. These receptors originate from a human donor with chronic lymphocytic leukemia. CDR3s include the opening cysteine and the closing phenylalanine or tryptophan. The D gene is left open where the match is weak. Clone size is given for some rows only: seen once, a few or many times, or a class if the clone is expanded.

abundance	v_gene	j_gene	d_gene	len	CDR3aa	CDR3nt
-	TRBV5-1	TRBJ2-3	-	18	CASSLYAHRFSPEDTQYF	TGCGCCAGCAGCTTGTACGCCCACAGGTTCTCGCCCGAAGATACGCAGTATTTT
-	TRBV11-2	TRBJ1-1	-	14	CASSLSKGWYEAFF	TGTGCCAGCAGCTTATCGAAGGGGTGGTATGAAGCTTTCTTT
few	TRBV5-1	TRBJ2-7	-	15	CASSLRRDPIYEQYF	TGCGCCAGCAGCTTGAGGCGGGACCCGATCTACGAGCAGTACTTC
-	TRBV21-1	TRBJ2-2	-	20	CASSKAGQGALQSLPGELFF	TGTGCCAGCAGCAAAGCGGGACAGGGGGCCCTTCAAAGCCTCCCCGGGGAGCTGTTTTTT
-	TRBV23-1	TRBJ2-3	TRBD2	18	CASSLPRWGGMDTDTQYF	TGCGCCAGCAGTCTCCCTAGATGGGGGGGAATGGACACAGATACGCAGTATTTT
-	TRBV10-3	TRBJ2-5	-	13	CAISEGSRETQYF	TGTGCCATCAGTGAAGGGAGCCGGGAGACCCAGTACTTC
-	TRBV27	TRBJ2-7	TRBD1	16	CASSPHRGQGSYEQYF	TGTGCCAGCAGTCCGCACAGGGGGCAAGGATCCTACGAGCAGTACTTC
-	TRBV6-1	TRBJ2-2	TRBD1	15	CASYFGTGNTGELFF	TGTGCCAGCTACTTCGGGACAGGGAACACCGGGGAGCTGTTTTTT
-	TRBV19	TRBJ2-1	TRBD2	15	CASSIASGGASEQFF	TGTGCCAGTAGTATAGCCAGCGGGGGGGCCTCTGAGCAGTTCTTC
-	TRBV18	TRBJ2-7	-	17	CASSLGQGGRRLYEQYF	TGTGCCAGCTCCCTTGGACAGGGAGGGAGGAGATTGTACGAGCAGTACTTC
-	TRBV5-1	TRBJ2-3	-	13	CASRITVADTQYF	TGCGCCAGCAGGATTACGGTGGCAGATACGCAGTATTTT
-	TRBV5-1	TRBJ2-1	TRBD1	17	CASSLTGQASSYNEQFF	TGCGCCAGCAGCTTGACAGGACAGGCGAGCTCCTACAATGAGCAGTTCTTC
-	TRBV29-1	TRBJ2-7	-	14	CSVTGFPSPGEQYF	TGCAGCGTAACAGGGTTCCCCAGCCCAGGCGAGCAGTACTTC
-	TRBV15	TRBJ2-1	TRBD1	14	CATSRGQGVNEQFF	TGTGCCACCAGCAGAGGACAGGGAGTAAATGAGCAGTTCTTC
few	TRBV28	TRBJ2-7	-	14	CASSLWAGKVEQYF	TGTGCCAGCAGTTTATGGGCCGGGAAGGTAGAGCAGTACTTC
-	TRBV2	TRBJ1-5	-	13	CASGTGPNQPQHF	TGTGCCAGCGGAACAGGACCCAATCAGCCCCAGCATTTT
few	TRBV6-1	TRBJ1-2	-	14	CASSEAGDLYGYTF	TGTGCCAGCAGTGAAGCGGGGGACCTCTATGGCTACACCTTC
-	TRBV6-5	TRBJ2-3	-	14	CASSWGTGTDTQYF	TGTGCCAGCAGTTGGGGGACCGGGACAGATACGCAGTATTTT
-	TRBV28	TRBJ2-2	-	11	CARGATGELFF	TGTGCCAGAGGGGCTACCGGGGAGCTGTTTTTT
-	TRBV6-1	TRBJ1-6	TRBD1	19	CASSGQGREGLAYNSPLHF	TGTGCCAGCAGTGGACAGGGTAGGGAAGGCCTTGCATATAATTCACCCCTCCACTTT
-	TRBV28	TRBJ1-1	-	14	CASTQSGMNTEAFF	TGTGCCAGCACTCAATCGGGTATGAACACTGAAGCTTTCTTT
-	TRBV7-6	TRBJ2-1	TRBD2	14	CASSPGLAIDEQFF	TGTGCCAGCAGTCCTGGACTAGCAATAGATGAGCAGTTCTTC
-	TRBV10-2	TRBJ1-6	-	13	CASSVGLDSPLHF	TGCGCCAGCAGTGTCGGGTTAGATTCACCCCTCCACTTT
-	TRBV7-7	TRBJ2-1	TRBD2	15	CASSLDGGAGGEQFF	TGTGCCAGCAGCTTAGACGGGGGCGCGGGAGGTGAGCAGTTCTTC